This T cell receptor beta chain was found in a study of CD8 T cells in ankylosing spondylitis. General study points: Some motif variants had been reported before (in reactive arthritis synovial fluid and blood). For ankylosing spondylitis blood, a TCR beta motif of 8 or 9 highly homologous variants appeared characteristic.

Molecular-barcoded quantitative 5'-RACE produced these TCR beta libraries. TCRdb passed the 5' RACE reads through MiXCR, listing each CDR3 protein once. Of about 160,000 distinct CDR3 sequences in the sample, about 17% were seen once. Points on this clonotype: Its target is unknown.

The CDR3 is made up of 21 amino acids. V dropped 6 bases and J dropped 0; count of bases not matched to a gene: 21. This receptor was identified in a male donor with ankylosing spondylitis or in good health (not recorded which). The chain combines TRBV12-3 or TRBV12-4 with TRBJ2-1, with 9 nucleotides matching TRBD1. Sequencing used blood, either unsorted or a sorted T cell fraction (not recorded which). As DNA, the CDR3 is TGTGCCAGCAGCCCCCTCCCGGGACAGGGCGGAATTGGGAGCTCCTACAATGAGCAGTTCTTC. Its protein is CASSPLPGQGGIGSSYNEQFF.